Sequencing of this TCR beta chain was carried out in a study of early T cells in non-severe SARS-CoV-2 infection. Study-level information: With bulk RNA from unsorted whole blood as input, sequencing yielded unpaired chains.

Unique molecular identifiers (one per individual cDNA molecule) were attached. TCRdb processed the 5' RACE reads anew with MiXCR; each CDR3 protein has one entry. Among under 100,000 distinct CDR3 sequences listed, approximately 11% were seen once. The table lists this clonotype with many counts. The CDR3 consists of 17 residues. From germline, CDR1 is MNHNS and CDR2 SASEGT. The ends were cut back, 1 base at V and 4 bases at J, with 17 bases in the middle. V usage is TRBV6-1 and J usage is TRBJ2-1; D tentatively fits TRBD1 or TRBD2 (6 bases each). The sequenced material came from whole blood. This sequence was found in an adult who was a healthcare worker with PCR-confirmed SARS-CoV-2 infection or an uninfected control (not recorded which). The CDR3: CASSEGRGGTPYNEQFF. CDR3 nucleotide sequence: TGTGCCAGCAGTGAAGGTCGAGGGGGGACACCTTACAATGAGCAGTTCTTC.